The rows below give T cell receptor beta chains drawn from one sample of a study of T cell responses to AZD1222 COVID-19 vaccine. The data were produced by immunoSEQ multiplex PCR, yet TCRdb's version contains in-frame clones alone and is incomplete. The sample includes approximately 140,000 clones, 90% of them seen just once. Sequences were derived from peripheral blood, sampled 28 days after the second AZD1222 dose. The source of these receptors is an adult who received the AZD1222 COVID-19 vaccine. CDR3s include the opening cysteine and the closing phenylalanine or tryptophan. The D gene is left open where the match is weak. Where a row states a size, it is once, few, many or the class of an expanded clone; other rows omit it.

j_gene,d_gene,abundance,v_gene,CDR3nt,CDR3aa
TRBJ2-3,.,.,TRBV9,TGTGCCAGCAGCGGTCGGTCTAGCACAGATACGCAGTATTTT,CASSGRSSTDTQYF
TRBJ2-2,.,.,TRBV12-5,TGTGCTAGTGGTCTAGGGGTCGGACCCACCACCGGGGAGCTGTTTTTT,CASGLGVGPTTGELFF
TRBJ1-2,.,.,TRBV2,TGTGCCAGCAGTGATGGGGCGACGACCTCTAACTATGGCTACACCTTC,CASSDGATTSNYGYTF
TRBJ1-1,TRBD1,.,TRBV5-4,TGTGCCAGCAGCTTTGAGTCGGGGACAGGGAGGACTGAAGCTTTCTTT,CASSFESGTGRTEAFF
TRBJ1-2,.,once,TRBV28,TGTGCCAGCAGTTTGGTACGTTATGGCTACACCTTC,CASSLVRYGYTF
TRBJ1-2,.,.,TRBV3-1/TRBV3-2,TGTGCCAGCAGTCTGGGACCGCAGGAGTGCTATGGCTACACCTTC,CASSLGPQECYGYTF
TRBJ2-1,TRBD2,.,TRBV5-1,TGCGCCAGCAGCTTGGCAGCGGGAGGGCCCAGGGAGCAGTTCTTC,CASSLAAGGPREQFF
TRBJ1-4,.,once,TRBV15,TGTGCCACCAGCAGGAATGAAAAACTGTTTTTT,CATSRNEKLFF
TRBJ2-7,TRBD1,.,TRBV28,TGTGCCAGCAGTTTATCAGACAGGGTTCCCTCCTACGAGCAGTACTTC,CASSLSDRVPSYEQYF
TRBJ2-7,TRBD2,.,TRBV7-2,TGTGCCAGCAGCTCCACCGGGGGGAGCTCCTACGAGCAGTACTTC,CASSSTGGSSYEQYF
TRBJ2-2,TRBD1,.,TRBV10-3,TGTGCCGCCGGACAGGGAGGCACCGGGGAGCTGTTTTTT,CAAGQGGTGELFF
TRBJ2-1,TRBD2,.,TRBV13,TGTGCCAGCAGCTTGACTAGCTCGGGCAATGAGCAGTTCTTC,CASSLTSSGNEQFF
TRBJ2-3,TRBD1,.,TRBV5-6,TGTGCCAGCAGCACGGGACAGGGGGTCTCAGATACGCAGTATTTT,CASSTGQGVSDTQYF
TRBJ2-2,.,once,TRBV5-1,TGCGCCAGCAGCTCCCTTTCGACCGGGGAGCTGTTTTTT,CASSSLSTGELFF
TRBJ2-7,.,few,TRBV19,TGTGCCAGTAGTTTGGACTGGATAAACTACGAGCAGTACTTC,CASSLDWINYEQYF
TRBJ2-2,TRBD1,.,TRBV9,TGTGCCAGCAGCGCAAGACAGGGGGCGAACACCGGGGAGCTGTTTTTT,CASSARQGANTGELFF
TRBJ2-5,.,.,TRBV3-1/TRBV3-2,TGTGCCAGCAGCCAAGCCTCAGCGGGCCAAGAGACCCAGTACTTC,CASSQASAGQETQYF
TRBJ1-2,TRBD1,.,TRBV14,TGTGCCAGCGGGGACAGTTTATATGGCTACACCTTC,CASGDSLYGYTF
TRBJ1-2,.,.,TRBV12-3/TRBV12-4,TGTGCCAGCAGTTTCGGTGCCGGCTACACCTTC,CASSFGAGYTF
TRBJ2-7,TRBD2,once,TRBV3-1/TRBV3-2,TGTGCCAGCAGCCGGACTAGCGGAATGAGAATGGGGCACGAGCAGTACTTC,CASSRTSGMRMGHEQYF
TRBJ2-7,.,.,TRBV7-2,TGTGCCAGCAGCTCGGGGGTTGGTTACTACGAGCAGTACTTC,CASSSGVGYYEQYF
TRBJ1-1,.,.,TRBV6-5,TGTGCCAGCAGGGATATGACGAACACTGAAGCTTTCTTT,CASRDMTNTEAFF
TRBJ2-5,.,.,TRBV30,TGTGCCTGGAGACCCGCACAGTCAGACCAAGAGACCCAGTACTTC,CAWRPAQSDQETQYF
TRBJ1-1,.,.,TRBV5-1,TGCGCCAGCAGCTTGGTCTTCGGGGAGAACACTGAAGCTTTCTTT,CASSLVFGENTEAFF
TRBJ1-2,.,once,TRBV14,TGTGCCAGCAGCCAAGACCCTGGGGGTCGCTACACCTTC,CASSQDPGGRYTF
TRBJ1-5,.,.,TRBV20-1,TGCAGTGCTGGACAGTCTCAGCCCCAGCATTTT,CSAGQSQPQHF
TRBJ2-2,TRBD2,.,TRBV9,TGTGCCAGCAGCGTACTAGCGGGCACCGGGGAGCTGTTTTTT,CASSVLAGTGELFF